Sequencing of this TCR beta chain was carried out in a study of chemoradiotherapy in HPV16-positive cancers. TCRdb's copy holds only in-frame clones and misses some; the assay was immunoSEQ multiplex PCR. This table has several thousand clones, roughly nine tenths appearing once. Looked up from germline, CDR1 is LGHNA and CDR2 is YSLEER. V lost 1 base to trimming and J lost 3 bases; unmatched junction nucleotides: 8. The CDR3 has 17 amino acids. Sequencing was performed on tumor tissue, taken from a patient who underwent chemoradiotherapy. This receptor was obtained from a human donor with HPV-associated anogenital cancer. The chain joins TRBV4-3 to TRBJ2-5, with TRBD2 identical over 10 bases. Here the CDR3 reads CASSQGDTSGMEETQYF. CDR3 bases: TGCGCCAGCAGCCAAGGAGATACTAGCGGGATGGAAGAGACCCAGTACTTC.